This T cell receptor beta chain was sequenced in a study of blood T cell repertoires in COVID-19 (dated by TCRdb to the early 2020s). Describing the broader study: The collaborator samples originated in the United States, Italy and Spain and spanned the acute and convalescent phases of COVID-19. Samples came from the ongoing ImmuneRACE study (first 160 participants) plus 1,254 subjects from 6 global collaborators. A de-identified subject ID, COVID-19 status, age in years and sex were almost always included in the sample metadata. The repertoires were made available in a free public database intended to serve as a resource for research on the immune response to SARS-CoV-2. HLA class I and class II types, where available, came from metadata supplied by the sample provider rather than from assay-based typing. Subjects who had been exposed to COVID-19, were actively infected with it, or had recovered from it provided the deeply sampled blood TCRbeta repertoires that made up the dataset. The material from the prospective study consisted of cDNA or gDNA derived from T cells, B-cell-depleted T cells, or PBMCs. What the work shows at the level of the full study, not this receptor alone: How much clinical and demographic metadata was included differed by source and by participant, and the metadata was provided uncurated.

About this clone: Its antigen specificity is not known. No base-level quality is on record; no much larger clone is a single base apart.

The collaborating institutions used their own protocols to collect whole blood in K2EDTA tubes. For TCRbeta analysis, collaborator samples were shipped as frozen whole blood, as isolated PBMCs, or as DNA extracted from either sample type. In the germline V gene, CDR1 corresponds to SGHAT and CDR2 to FQNNGV. Cut back by 6 bases and 7 bases, the V and J ends lie 9 bases apart. From the cysteine up to the phenylalanine, the CDR3 has a length of 11 residues. The only DNA kept is the CDR3, 33 bases in frame from the first base. TCRbeta CDR3 regions were amplified from genomic DNA using the immunoSEQ Assay, a bias-controlled multiplex PCR. Per the source publication's procedure: The number of nucleated cells in each sample was estimated from the amplification of reference gene primers within the assay. Sequence reads were collapsed and filtered to measure the absolute abundance of every unique TCRbeta CDR3 rearrangement. Productive Simpson clonality was computed per sample as the square root of Simpson's diversity index over productive rearrangements. TCRdb took this table from immuneACCESS and kept in-frame rearrangements with V and J called. Such tables lack part of the clones; where checked against another copy, unresolved V genes explain under half of the gap, and the rest is unexplained. V and J calls and clone size are as listed in that table; D and trimming were resolved from the DNA. The sample data list 34,000 or so clones, and 80% to 90% of these were observed just once. The ten largest clones add up to 13% to 15% of the sample.

This TCR was sampled from a man in his sixties with active COVID-19. Sequenced material: peripheral blood. This sequence uses TRBV11-2 and TRBJ1-2; TRBD1 might be the D gene, on 5 matching bases. The CDR3 loop reads CASSGRGGYTF. The bases are TGTGCCAGCAGTGGTAGGGGTGGCTACACCTTC.